This TCR beta chain is from a study of cytomegalovirus exposure and HLA in healthy donors. Vbeta (60) and Jbeta (13) primers were used in the PCR. Some clones are missing from TCRdb's copy, which holds only in-frame ones; the method was immunoSEQ multiplex PCR. This table holds fewer than 250,000 clones, over 75% found once. Germline-derived CDR1 and CDR2 are SGHVS and FNYEAQ. V lost 4 bases, J lost 0 bases, and 9 bases lay in between. This CDR3 is built from 15 residues. This receptor was obtained from a woman aged 45-59 years in good health and CMV-seropositive. The V and J genes are TRBV7-6 and TRBJ1-4; TRBD1 might be the D (5 bases). The sequencing input was PBMCs. The DNA of the CDR3 is TGTGCCAGCAGCTCTTGGGGGGCAACTAATGAAAAACTGTTTTTT. Amino acid sequence: CASSSWGATNEKLFF.